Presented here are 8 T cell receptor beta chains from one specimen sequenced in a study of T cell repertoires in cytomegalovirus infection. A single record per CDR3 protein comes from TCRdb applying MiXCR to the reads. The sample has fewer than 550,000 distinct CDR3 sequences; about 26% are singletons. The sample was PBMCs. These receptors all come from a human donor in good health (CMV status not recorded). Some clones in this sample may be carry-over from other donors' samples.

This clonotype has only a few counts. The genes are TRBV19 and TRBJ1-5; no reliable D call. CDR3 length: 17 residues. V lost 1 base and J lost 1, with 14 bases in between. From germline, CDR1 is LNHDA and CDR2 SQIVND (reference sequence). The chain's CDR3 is CASSIGSRGSSNQPQHF. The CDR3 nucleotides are TGTGCCAGTAGTATAGGTTCCCGGGGATCAAGCAATCAGCCCCAGCATTTT.

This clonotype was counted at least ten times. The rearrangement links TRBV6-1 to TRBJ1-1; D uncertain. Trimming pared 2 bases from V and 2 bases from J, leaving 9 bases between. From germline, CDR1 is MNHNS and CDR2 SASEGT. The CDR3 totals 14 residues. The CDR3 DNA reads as TGTGCCAGCAGTGAACGGTGGGGAAACACTGAAGCTTTCTTT. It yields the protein CASSERWGNTEAFF.

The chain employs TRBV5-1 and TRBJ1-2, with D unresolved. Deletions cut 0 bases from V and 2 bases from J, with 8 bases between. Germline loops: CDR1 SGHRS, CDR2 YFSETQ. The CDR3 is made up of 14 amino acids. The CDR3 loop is CASSLEQFNYGYTF. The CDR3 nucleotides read TGCGCCAGCAGCTTGGAGCAGTTCAACTATGGCTACACCTTC.

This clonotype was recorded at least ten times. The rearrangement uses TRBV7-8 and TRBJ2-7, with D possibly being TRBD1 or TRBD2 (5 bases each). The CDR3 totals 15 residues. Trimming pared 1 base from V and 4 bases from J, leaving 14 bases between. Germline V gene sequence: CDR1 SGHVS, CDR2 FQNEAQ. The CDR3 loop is CASSLGRGNWYEQYF. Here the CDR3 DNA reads TGTGCCAGCAGCTTAGGTCGGGGCAACTGGTACGAGCAGTACTTC.

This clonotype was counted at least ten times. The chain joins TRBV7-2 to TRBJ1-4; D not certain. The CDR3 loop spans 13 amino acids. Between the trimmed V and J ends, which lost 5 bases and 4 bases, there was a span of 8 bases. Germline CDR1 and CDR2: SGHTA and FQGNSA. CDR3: CASSPIHNEKLFF. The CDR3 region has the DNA TGTGCCAGCAGCCCAATACATAATGAAAAACTGTTTTTT.

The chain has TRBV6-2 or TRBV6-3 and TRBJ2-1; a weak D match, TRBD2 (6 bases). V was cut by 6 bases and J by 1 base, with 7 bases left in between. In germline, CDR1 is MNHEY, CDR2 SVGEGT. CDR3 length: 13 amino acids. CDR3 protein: CASRGGSYNEQFF. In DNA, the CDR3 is TGTGCCAGCAGGGGAGGATCCTACAATGAGCAGTTCTTC.

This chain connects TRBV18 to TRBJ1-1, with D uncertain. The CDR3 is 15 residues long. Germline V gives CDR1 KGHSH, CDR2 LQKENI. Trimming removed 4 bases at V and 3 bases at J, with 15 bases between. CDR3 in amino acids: CASSLREPTYTEAFF. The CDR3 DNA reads TGTGCCAGCTCACTAAGGGAACCTACCTACACTGAAGCTTTCTTT.

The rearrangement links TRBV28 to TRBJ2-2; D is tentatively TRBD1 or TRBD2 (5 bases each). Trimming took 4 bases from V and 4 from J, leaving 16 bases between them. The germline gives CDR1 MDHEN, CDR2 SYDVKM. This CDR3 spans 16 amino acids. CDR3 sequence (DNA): TGTGCCAGCAGTTCCCTCGGGACCTCGGTCACCGGGGAGCTGTTTTTT. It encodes CASSSLGTSVTGELFF.